This T cell receptor beta chain was captured by sequencing in a study of shared clonotypes between healthy human individuals. Study details: The composition of the donors was a couple of women and a few men aged 18 to 49.

Study-wide results and caveats: Blood alone was sampled, and tissue repertoires likely differ.

The CDR3 is 14 residues long. Germline-derived CDR1 and CDR2 are SGHTS and YDEGEE. For every subset, genomic DNA was evenly distributed across several immunoSEQ plates. TCRdb's table, derived via immunoSEQ multiplex PCR, lists solely in-frame clones and lacks some. Among 450,000 or so clones listed, more than 70% were seen once. A word on this clone: Its antigen is unidentified.

Around 91 million PBMCs were counted before genomic DNA extraction. This clonotype originated in a woman aged 40 to 50 in good health. Some clones in this sample may be carry-over from other donors' samples. Input material: PBMCs. The genes are TRBV5-8 and TRBJ2-5; 9 bases align to TRBD1. The end of the DNA aligns better with TRBJ2-7, so the J call may be wrong. CDR3 nucleotides: TGTGCCAGCAGCTTCGGACAGGGGACCTACGAGCAGTACTTC. Translated: CASSFGQGTYEQYF.